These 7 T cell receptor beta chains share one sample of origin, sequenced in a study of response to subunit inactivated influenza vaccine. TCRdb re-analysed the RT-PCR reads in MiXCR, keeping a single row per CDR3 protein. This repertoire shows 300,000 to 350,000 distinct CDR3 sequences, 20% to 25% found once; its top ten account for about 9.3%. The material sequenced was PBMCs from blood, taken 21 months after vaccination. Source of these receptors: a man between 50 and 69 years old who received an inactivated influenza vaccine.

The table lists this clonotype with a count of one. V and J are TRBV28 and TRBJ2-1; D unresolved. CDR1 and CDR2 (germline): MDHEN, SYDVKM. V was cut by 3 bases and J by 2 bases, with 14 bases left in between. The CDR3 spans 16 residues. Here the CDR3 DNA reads TGTGCCAGCAGTTTGGTGGCTGGCAACCCCTACAATGAGCAGTTCTTC. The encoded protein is CASSLVAGNPYNEQFF.

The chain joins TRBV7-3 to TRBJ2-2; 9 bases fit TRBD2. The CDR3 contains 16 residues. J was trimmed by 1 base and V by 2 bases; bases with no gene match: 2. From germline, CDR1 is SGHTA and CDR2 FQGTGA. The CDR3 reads CASSLSSGMNTGELFF. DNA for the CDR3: TGTGCCAGCAGCTTATCTAGCGGGATGAACACCGGGGAGCTGTTTTTT.

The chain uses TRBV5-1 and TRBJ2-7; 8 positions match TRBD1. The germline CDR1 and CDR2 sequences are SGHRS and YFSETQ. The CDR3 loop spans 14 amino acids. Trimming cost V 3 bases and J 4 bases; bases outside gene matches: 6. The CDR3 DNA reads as TGCGCCAGCAGCTCGGGACAGGAAGAATACGAGCAGTACTTC. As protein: CASSSGQEEYEQYF. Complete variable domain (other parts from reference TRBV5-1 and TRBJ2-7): KAGVTQTPRYLIKTRGQQVTLSCSPISGHRSVSWYQQTPGQGLQFLFEYFSETQRNKGNFPGRFSGRQFSNSRSEMNVSTLELGDSALYLCASSSGQEEYEQYFGPGTRLTVT.

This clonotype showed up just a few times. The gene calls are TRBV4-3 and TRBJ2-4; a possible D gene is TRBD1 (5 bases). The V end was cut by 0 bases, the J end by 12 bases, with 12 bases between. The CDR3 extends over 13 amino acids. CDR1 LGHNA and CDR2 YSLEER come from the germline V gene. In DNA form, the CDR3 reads TGCGCCAGCAGCCAAGATCCAGGGTCCCCTCAGTACTTC. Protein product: CASSQDPGSPQYF.

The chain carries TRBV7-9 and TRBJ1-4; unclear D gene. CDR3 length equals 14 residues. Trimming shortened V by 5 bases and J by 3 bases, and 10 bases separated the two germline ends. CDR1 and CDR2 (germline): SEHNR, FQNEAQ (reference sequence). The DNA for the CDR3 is TGTGCCAGCAGCGAACGGAATTCTAATGAAAAACTGTTTTTT. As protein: CASSERNSNEKLFF.

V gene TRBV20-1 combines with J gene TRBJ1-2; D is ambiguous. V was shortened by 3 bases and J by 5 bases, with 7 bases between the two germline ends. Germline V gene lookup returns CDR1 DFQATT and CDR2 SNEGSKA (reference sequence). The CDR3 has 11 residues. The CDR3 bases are TGCAGTGCTAGCGCCGGGTATGGCTACACCTTC. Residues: CSASAGYGYTF.

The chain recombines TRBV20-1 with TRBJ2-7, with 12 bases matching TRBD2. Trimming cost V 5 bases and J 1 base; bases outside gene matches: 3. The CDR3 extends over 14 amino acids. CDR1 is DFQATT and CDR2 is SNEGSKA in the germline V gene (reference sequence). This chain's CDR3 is CSAALAGGSYEQYF. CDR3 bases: TGCAGTGCTGCACTAGCGGGGGGATCCTACGAGCAGTACTTC.